This is a list of T cell receptor beta chains from one sample in a study of glioma-infiltrating T cells after dendritic cell vaccination. TCRdb's copy holds only in-frame clones and misses some; the assay was immunoSEQ multiplex PCR. The data hold 98,000 or so clones, with about 85% observed a single time. Material: blood, obtained after dendritic cell vaccination. The receptors derive from a human donor with glioblastoma. Each CDR3 is given with its conserved first and last residue. Fields, in order: D gene, clone size, V gene, CDR3 length, J gene, CDR3 protein, CDR3 DNA. A D gene is named only where the DNA matches it firmly. Some rows mark clone size as missing; the rest say once, few, many or name a class of expanded clone.

>TRBD2|few|TRBV19|14|TRBJ2-3
CASRAGASTDTQYF
TGTGCCAGTAGAGCGGGAGCTAGCACAGATACGCAGTATTTT
>-|-|TRBV18|13|TRBJ1-1
CASSRTENTEAFF
TGTGCCAGCTCACGGACAGAAAACACTGAAGCTTTCTTT
>-|-|TRBV4-1|17|TRBJ2-5
CASSQATGEVAQETQYF
TGCGCCAGCAGCCAAGCCACAGGGGAGGTTGCCCAAGAGACCCAGTACTTC
>-|-|TRBV20-1|11|TRBJ1-1
CSASRGTEAFF
TGCAGTGCTAGTAGGGGGACTGAAGCTTTCTTT
>TRBD1|-|TRBV5-6|14|TRBJ2-7
CASSLLGTAYEQYF
TGTGCCAGCAGCTTGTTGGGGACAGCCTACGAGCAGTACTTC
>-|-|TRBV6-5|14|TRBJ2-5
CASSRPGPRETQYF
TGTGCCAGCAGTCGGCCAGGCCCCCGAGAGACCCAGTACTTC
>-|-|TRBV7-2|17|TRBJ2-5
CASSLDVPGALQETQYF
TGTGCCAGCAGCTTAGATGTACCGGGAGCGCTCCAAGAGACCCAGTACTTC
>-|-|TRBV2|15|TRBJ2-1
CASSLDRTEVDEQFF
TGTGCCAGCAGTCTCGACAGGACCGAGGTAGATGAGCAGTTCTTC
>-|-|TRBV6-5|12|TRBJ2-7
CASSRGPYEQYF
TGTGCCAGCAGTAGGGGTCCCTACGAGCAGTACTTC
>-|-|TRBV6-5|13|TRBJ2-2
CASSYRGSRELFF
TGTGCCAGCAGTTATAGGGGGTCCAGGGAGCTGTTTTTT
>TRBD2|-|TRBV7-8|14|TRBJ2-7
CASSRLAGVYEQYF
TGTGCCAGCAGTCGGCTAGCGGGAGTGTACGAGCAGTACTTC